The clone carrying this T cell receptor beta chain came up a few times. What it binds is unknown. This sample is part of a study of blood T cells in healthy people across ages. Next came a second PCR, run for about 7 to 11 cycles, which used a sample-barcoded 5' primer along with a J-beta primer mix. TCRdb reprocessed the 5' RACE reads with MiXCR, giving one entry per CDR3 protein. The table shows fewer than 1.5 million distinct CDR3 sequences, with 42% occurring only once. Per the germline V gene, CDR1 is DFQATT and CDR2 is SNEGSKA (reference sequence). This CDR3 has 11 amino acids. General study points: It was held that the diversity estimates obtained from one million T cells were underestimates.

The specimen was blood. The TCR sequence derives from a woman aged 18-30 years in good health. The V gene is TRBV20-1, the J gene TRBJ2-1, with D hard to call. The CDR3 DNA follows: TGCAGCGCCATCGTCTACAATGAGCAGTTCTTC. This gives the protein CSAIVYNEQFF.